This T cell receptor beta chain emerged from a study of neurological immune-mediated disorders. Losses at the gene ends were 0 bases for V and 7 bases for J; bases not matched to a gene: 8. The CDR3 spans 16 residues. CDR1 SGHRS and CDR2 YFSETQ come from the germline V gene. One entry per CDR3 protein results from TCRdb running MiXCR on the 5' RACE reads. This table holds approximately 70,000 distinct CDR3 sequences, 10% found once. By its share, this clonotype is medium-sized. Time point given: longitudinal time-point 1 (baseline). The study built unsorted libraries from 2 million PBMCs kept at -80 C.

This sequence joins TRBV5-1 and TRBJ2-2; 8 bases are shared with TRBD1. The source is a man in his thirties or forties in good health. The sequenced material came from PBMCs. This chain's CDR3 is CASSLVPQGAYGELFF. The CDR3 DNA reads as TGCGCCAGCAGCTTGGTTCCCCAGGGGGCCTACGGGGAGCTGTTTTTT.